The rows below give T cell receptor beta chains drawn from one sample of a study of T cells in localized non-small cell lung cancer. Repertoires were generated with immunoSEQ multiplex PCR, while TCRdb's copy carries only in-frame clones and drops some. The repertoire consists of tens of thousands of clones, with 65% to 90% occurring once and the leading ten covering around 7.9%. Specimen: PBMCs, collected before any cancer treatment. The receptors were gathered from a man aged 40-75 years with stage II lung adenocarcinoma. Both conserved end residues are part of each CDR3. The order of the fields is D gene, clone size, V gene, J gene, CDR3 protein, CDR3 DNA. A D gene is named only where the DNA matches it firmly. Some rows have no size entry. The others give once, few or many, or a class for an expanded clone.

-	-	TRBV5-6	TRBJ2-5	CASSLAGTVQETQYF	TGTGCCAGCAGCTTGGCCGGGACGGTCCAAGAGACCCAGTACTTC
-	-	TRBV18	TRBJ2-4	CASSPGTWDKNIQYF	TGTGCCAGCTCACCCGGGACGTGGGACAAAAACATTCAGTACTTC
-	-	TRBV6-6	TRBJ2-3	CASLVAHTDTQYF	TGTGCCAGCCTGGTCGCCCACACAGATACGCAGTATTTT
TRBD2	few	TRBV7-8	TRBJ2-3	CASSLGTSGTSTDTQYF	TGTGCCAGCAGCTTAGGGACTAGCGGCACTAGCACAGATACGCAGTATTTT
-	-	TRBV9	TRBJ2-5	CASSPAGRYQETQYF	TGTGCCAGCAGCCCTGCCGGTCGGTACCAAGAGACCCAGTACTTC
TRBD1	-	TRBV5-5	TRBJ2-4	CASSRLSRDRVAKNIQYF	TGTGCCAGCAGCCGACTTTCCCGGGACAGGGTGGCCAAAAACATTCAGTACTTC
-	-	TRBV6-1	TRBJ2-3	CASNWRSTDTQYF	TGTGCCAGCAATTGGCGGAGCACAGATACGCAGTATTTT
-	-	TRBV19	TRBJ2-7	CASSTAAQGTYEQYF	TGTGCCAGTAGTACCGCGGCACAGGGAACCTACGAGCAGTACTTC
-	-	TRBV5-5	TRBJ2-3	CASSLQTGWTDTQYF	TGTGCCAGCAGCTTGCAAACAGGATGGACAGATACGCAGTATTTT
-	-	TRBV19	TRBJ1-5	CASSSISRAFSNQPQHF	TGTGCCAGTAGTTCAATATCTAGGGCCTTTAGCAATCAGCCCCAGCATTTT
-	-	TRBV19	TRBJ1-4	CASSISGDTNEKLFF	TGTGCCAGTAGTATATCGGGAGATACTAATGAAAAACTGTTTTTT
TRBD2	-	TRBV15	TRBJ2-1	CATSNRLAGAQHRNEQFF	TGTGCCACCAGCAACAGGCTAGCGGGAGCTCAGCACAGGAATGAGCAGTTCTTC
-	-	TRBV11-2	TRBJ1-3	CASSFPGMSGGSIYF	TGTGCCAGCAGCTTCCCCGGCATGTCCGGCGGTAGCATATATTTT
-	-	TRBV13	TRBJ1-1	CASSPPKGLAPEAFF	TGTGCCAGCAGTCCTCCAAAGGGTCTGGCGCCTGAAGCTTTCTTT
-	-	TRBV19	TRBJ1-2	CASSSTGAANYGYTF	TGTGCCAGTAGTTCGACAGGCGCAGCTAACTATGGCTACACCTTC
TRBD1	-	TRBV7-9	TRBJ1-3	CASSGDRGRGWTGNTIYF	TGTGCCAGCAGCGGGGACAGGGGGCGCGGCTGGACTGGAAACACCATATATTTT
-	-	TRBV6-5	TRBJ1-3	CASSYGGSGNTIYF	TGTGCCAGCAGTTATGGCGGCTCTGGAAACACCATATATTTT
TRBD1	once	TRBV10-3	TRBJ1-3	CAISAGTGAGNTIYF	TGTGCCATCAGCGCAGGGACAGGGGCGGGAAACACCATATATTTT
-	-	TRBV30	TRBJ1-5	CACQGEGQPQHF	TGTGCCTGTCAGGGTGAGGGTCAGCCCCAGCATTTT
-	-	TRBV2	TRBJ1-3	CASSGGRQASGNTIYF	TGTGCCAGCAGTGGAGGGCGGCAGGCCTCTGGAAACACCATATATTTT
-	-	TRBV7-2	TRBJ2-1	CASSLAVRVEQFF	TGTGCCAGCAGCTTAGCAGTGCGAGTTGAGCAGTTCTTC
-	-	TRBV15	TRBJ1-6	CATSRDKNNSPLHF	TGTGCCACCAGCAGAGATAAAAATAATTCACCCCTCCACTTT
-	-	TRBV7-3	TRBJ1-1	CASSLSGTSLNTEAFF	TGTGCCAGCAGCTTATCCGGGACCTCCCTGAACACTGAAGCTTTCTTT
TRBD2	-	TRBV19	TRBJ2-1	CASSIVGLAPGEQFF	TGTGCCAGTAGTATAGTAGGACTAGCCCCTGGTGAGCAGTTCTTC
-	-	TRBV7-9	TRBJ1-2	CASSSGSPPIYGYTF	TGTGCCAGCAGCTCTGGGTCACCTCCTATCTATGGCTACACCTTC
-	-	TRBV5-8	TRBJ2-1	CASSREERTVQFF	TGTGCCAGCAGCCGAGAAGAAAGGACAGTACAGTTCTTC
-	once	TRBV5-5	TRBJ1-5	CASSLGQGSQPQHF	TGTGCCAGCAGCTTGGGGCAGGGGAGTCAGCCCCAGCATTTT
TRBD1	-	TRBV6-5	TRBJ1-6	CASSRTGGRNSPLHF	TGTGCCAGCAGCAGGACAGGGGGCCGGAATTCACCCCTCCACTTT
-	once	TRBV7-9	TRBJ1-1	CASSSKMGRNTEAFF	TGTGCCAGCAGTTCTAAGATGGGGCGGAACACTGAAGCTTTCTTT
TRBD2	-	TRBV4-3	TRBJ2-1	CASSQDGGRDPIGQFF	TGCGCCAGCAGCCAAGATGGCGGGAGGGACCCCATCGGGCAGTTCTTC
TRBD1	-	TRBV5-5	TRBJ2-1	CASSPATGGGPYNEQFF	TGTGCCAGCAGCCCGGCTACAGGGGGCGGCCCCTACAATGAGCAGTTCTTC
-	-	TRBV6-6	TRBJ2-7	CASSYSQQLYEQYF	TGTGCCAGCAGTTACTCACAACAGCTCTACGAGCAGTACTTC
-	once	TRBV5-1	TRBJ2-2	CASSSVLGDAGELFF	TGCGCCAGCAGCTCGGTTTTGGGGGACGCCGGGGAGCTGTTTTTT
-	-	TRBV5-1	TRBJ2-7	CASSILGSPMRINEQYF	TGCGCCAGCAGCATTTTAGGGTCCCCTATGAGGATTAACGAGCAGTACTTC
-	-	TRBV2	TRBJ1-4	CASMGEGEKLFF	TGTGCCAGCATGGGGGAAGGAGAAAAACTGTTTTTT
-	-	TRBV11-2	TRBJ2-7	CASSLEGVGEQYF	TGTGCCAGCAGCTTAGAGGGGGTCGGCGAGCAGTACTTC
-	-	TRBV7-6	TRBJ2-1	CASSSRGEDNEQFF	TGTGCCAGCAGCTCACGAGGGGAGGACAATGAGCAGTTCTTC
TRBD2	-	TRBV28	TRBJ2-1	CASSPTGTTTLGNEQFF	TGTGCCAGCAGTCCCACCGGGACTACCACCCTCGGGAATGAGCAGTTCTTC
-	-	TRBV5-6	TRBJ2-3	CASSFSRDTQYF	TGTGCCAGCAGCTTCTCTAGAGATACGCAGTATTTT
TRBD1	-	TRBV28	TRBJ2-7	CASSGQGREQYF	TGTGCCAGCAGCGGACAGGGTAGGGAGCAGTACTTC
-	-	TRBV2	TRBJ1-1	CASSAGMNTEAFF	TGTGCCAGCAGTGCAGGGATGAACACTGAAGCTTTCTTT
TRBD1	-	TRBV15	TRBJ2-7	CATSRDRKDRGQQRAYEQYF	TGTGCCACCAGCAGAGATAGAAAGGACAGGGGGCAGCAGCGGGCCTACGAGCAGTACTTC
TRBD1	-	TRBV6-6	TRBJ2-7	CASSDRGDYEQYF	TGTGCCAGCAGTGACAGGGGGGACTACGAGCAGTACTTC
-	-	TRBV5-6	TRBJ2-1	CASSLGGEQFF	TGTGCCAGCAGCTTAGGTGGTGAGCAGTTCTTC
TRBD1	-	TRBV19	TRBJ1-2	CASSMPPGQGMIYGYTF	TGTGCCAGTAGTATGCCTCCGGGACAGGGCATGATCTATGGCTACACCTTC
-	-	TRBV7-3	TRBJ2-1	CASSLGTLSSYNEQFF	TGTGCCAGCAGCTTAGGGACTCTAAGCTCCTACAATGAGCAGTTCTTC
-	-	TRBV11-2	TRBJ2-7	CASSLEFGDYEQYF	TGTGCCAGCAGCTTGGAATTTGGGGACTACGAGCAGTACTTC
-	-	TRBV7-7	TRBJ2-1	CASSQGPYNEQFF	TGTGCTAGCAGCCAAGGCCCCTACAATGAGCAGTTCTTC
-	once	TRBV11-2	TRBJ2-5	CASSSRQQETQYF	TGTGCCAGCAGCTCCCGGCAACAAGAGACCCAGTACTTC
-	-	TRBV7-3	TRBJ2-3	CASSLAQGITDTQYF	TGTGCCAGCAGCTTAGCCCAGGGGATCACAGATACGCAGTATTTT
TRBD1	-	TRBV7-8	TRBJ2-2	CASSYRDSNTGELFF	TGTGCCAGCAGCTATAGGGACAGTAACACCGGGGAGCTGTTTTTT
-	-	TRBV7-8	TRBJ2-7	CASSFRRAGTGEQYF	TGTGCCAGCAGCTTTAGAAGGGCAGGGACGGGCGAGCAGTACTTC
TRBD1	-	TRBV2	TRBJ1-1	CASSEWGQGLNTEAFF	TGTGCCAGCAGTGAATGGGGACAGGGGCTGAACACTGAAGCTTTCTTT
TRBD1	-	TRBV6-5	TRBJ1-1	CASSPGTGGDTEAFF	TGTGCCAGCAGTCCCGGGACAGGGGGGGACACTGAAGCTTTCTTT
-	-	TRBV30	TRBJ2-7	CAWKGPSEQYF	TGTGCCTGGAAAGGCCCCTCCGAGCAGTACTTC
TRBD1	-	TRBV11-3	TRBJ1-5	CASSLDRDRAGQPQHF	TGTGCCAGCAGCTTAGATAGGGACAGGGCAGGCCAGCCCCAGCATTTT
TRBD2	-	TRBV18	TRBJ2-1	CASSPTTSLNEQFF	TGTGCCAGCTCACCTACGACTAGCCTCAATGAGCAGTTCTTC